Following are 4 T cell receptor beta chains from one sample sequenced in a study of shared clonotypes between healthy human individuals (dated by TCRdb to the early 2020s). CD8 naive samples consisted of CD45RO-negative cells that were positively selected for CCR7, yielding a CD45RA+CCR7+ population without TemRA cells. Libraries were built with the immunoSEQ multiplex PCR assay. TCRdb took this table from immuneACCESS and kept in-frame rearrangements with V and J called. Such tables lack part of the clones; where checked against another copy, unresolved V genes explain under half of the gap, and the rest is unexplained. The sample profile shows more than 500,000 clones; about 95% of them were found once. The ten largest clones represent over 0.095% of the sample. The sequenced material came from naive CD8+ T cells sorted from blood. The cell subset or site label, read with the paper, signifies: CD45RA+CCR7+. All receptors come from a woman aged 30 to 39 in good health.

This clone was picked up one time. V is TRBV27 and J is TRBJ2-3, with D possibly TRBD2 on 6 matching bases. The germline V gene encodes CDR1 MNHEY and CDR2 SMNVEV (reference sequence). The CDR3 has 15 residues. Trimming stripped 5 bases from V and 6 bases from J, with 18 bases between. CDR3: CASSPPATGADTQYF. The CDR3 DNA follows: TGTGCCAGCAGTCCTCCGGCTACGGGAGCGGATACGCAGTATTTT.

The chain employs TRBV28 and TRBJ2-3, with TRBD2 matching 7 bases. Germline V gene sequence: CDR1 MDHEN, CDR2 SYDVKM. The junction had 4 bases not matched to a gene; V was cut back by 3 bases and J by 4 bases. The CDR3 loop spans 14 amino acids. CDR3 coding DNA: TGTGCCAGCAGTTTTAGTACTAGCGCAGATACGCAGTATTTT. Protein product: CASSFSTSADTQYF.

The rearrangement uses TRBV19 and TRBJ1-5; D call uncertain. Germline CDR1 LNHDA, CDR2 SQIVND (reference sequence). Trimming stripped 2 bases from V and 0 bases from J, with 8 bases between. The length of the CDR3 is 15 residues. CDR3 sequence (DNA): TGTGCCAGTAGTATAATACCCCTTAGCAATCAGCCCCAGCATTTT. Translation gives CASSIIPLSNQPQHF.

The chain is built from TRBV5-5 and TRBJ2-2, with a weak D call TRBD1 (6 bases). This CDR3 contains 18 residues. Trimming removed 0 bases from V and 6 bases from J, with 21 bases in between. CDR1 is SGHKS and CDR2 is YYEKEE in the germline V gene (reference sequence). The CDR3: CASSLAIRSITGSGELFF. The CDR3, as DNA: TGTGCCAGCAGCTTGGCCATTAGGTCGATCACAGGGTCCGGGGAGCTGTTTTTT.